Below, one T cell receptor (beta chain) is given with its context. Its antigen is unidentified. There are 16 residues in the CDR3. The data derive from a study of T cells expressing NK-cell markers. Across the study: TCR beta repertoires came from sorted CD3+CD56+NKG2C+, CD3+CD56+NKG2C- and CD3+CD56-NKG2C+ T cells. Regarding the study as a whole: The share of CD8+ T cells held by dominant NKG2C+ clonotypes was roughly 1.0-8% in roughly 6 donors. Whether expanded NKG2C+ T cell clones recognized HCMV stayed uncertain.

TCRdb re-called the 5' RACE reads and gives one entry per CDR3 protein, without DNA. The table lists 350,000 to 400,000 distinct CDR3 sequences, with over 8.5% in the top ten. The TCR was taken from a woman between 50 and 59 years old in good health. Sequencing was performed on blood T cells: a sorted CD56 or NKG2C T cell subset, CD4+ or CD8+ T cells, or bulk PBMC T cells (not recorded which). The V and J genes are TRBV12-3 or TRBV12-4 and TRBJ2-3; as DNA is missing, the TRBD1 call by TCRdb cannot be tested. The CDR3 sequence: CASRRSGTGWQDTQYF.